These 29 T cell receptor beta chains were all obtained from the same sample, sequenced in a study of CD4 T cells in relation to SARS-CoV-2 and coronaviruses. The protocol was immunoSEQ multiplex PCR, while the TCRdb copy is restricted to in-frame clones and leaves out a portion. The sample has 25,000 to 30,000 clones, around 76% seen once. CD4+ T cells from unexposed donors were obtained before the COVID-19 pandemic (2011-2018). CD4+ T cells were isolated from the cells after around eleven days of culture. These TCRs are of unknown antigen specificity. The sequenced sample was CD4+ T cells from PBMCs, cultured in vitro. These receptor sequences come from a human donor in good health.

This clone was recorded only once. The chain couples TRBV13 to TRBJ2-7; TRBD2 might be the D (6 bases). V dropped 5 bases and J dropped 4 bases, with 9 bases sitting between them. The CDR3 is made up of 12 amino acids. Germline CDR1 and CDR2: PRHDT and FYEKMQ (reference sequence). This CDR3 is CASSPGGYEQYF. DNA of the CDR3: TGTGCCAGCAGCCCTGGGGGGTACGAGCAGTACTTC.

The rearrangement links TRBV6-5 to TRBJ2-5; D call uncertain. The CDR3 contains 14 residues. CDR1 is MNHEY and CDR2 is SVGAGI in the germline V gene. Trimming stripped 5 bases from V and 2 bases from J, with 12 bases between. The CDR3 loop is CASSPNGLQETQYF. The CDR3 DNA sequence: TGTGCCAGCAGTCCCAATGGCCTACAAGAGACCCAGTACTTC.

V is TRBV12-5 and J is TRBJ1-1, with D unclear. The CDR3 is 13 amino acids. CDR1 and CDR2 from the germline V gene are LGHNT and FRNRAP. With 5 bases removed from V and 5 bases from J, the gap between germline ends came to 12 bases. For the CDR3, the DNA is TGTGCTAGTGGTCCCCGGCTGGCAACTGAAGCTTTCTTT. It specifies CASGPRLATEAFF.

The chain employs TRBV5-6 and TRBJ2-3; D is uncertain. The CDR3 has 14 amino acids. CDR1 and CDR2 from the germline V gene are SGHDT and YYEEEE. With 0 bases removed from V and 2 bases from J, the gap between germline ends came to 7 bases. The CDR3 protein is CASSLGGFTDTQYF. The DNA of the CDR3 is TGTGCCAGCAGCTTGGGTGGATTCACAGATACGCAGTATTTT. Full variable domain (rest looked up from reference TRBV5-6 and TRBJ2-3): DAGVTQSPTHLIKTRGQQVTLRCSPKSGHDTVSWYQQALGQGPQFIFQYYEEEERQRGNFPDRFSGHQFPNYSSELNVNALLLGDSALYLCASSLGGFTDTQYFGPGTRLTVL.

This clone was recorded a few times. The chain is built from TRBV2 and TRBJ1-1; 8 bases match TRBD1. CDR1 SNHLY and CDR2 FYNNEI come from the germline V gene. CDR3 size: 15 residues. The V segment lost 5 bases and the J segment 5 bases; nucleotides outside the gene matches: 10. The CDR3 sequence is CASSKGQGGNTEAFF. The CDR3 nucleotides are TGTGCCAGCAGTAAAGGACAGGGCGGAAATACTGAAGCTTTCTTT.

V is TRBV24-1 and J is TRBJ2-7, with a weak D call TRBD1 (6 bases). Germline assignment: CDR1 KGHDR and CDR2 SFDVKD. V was trimmed by 9 bases and J by 3 bases, leaving 32 bases between them. The CDR3 covers 19 residues. CDR3 loop: CATPRTSWGRPNFIYEQYF. In nucleotides, the CDR3 is TGTGCCACCCCGCGAACTTCGTGGGGGCGACCGAATTTTATCTACGAGCAGTACTTC.

V and J are TRBV6-6 and TRBJ1-5; the D gene is possibly TRBD1 (5 bases). CDR1 MNHNY and CDR2 SVGAGI come from the germline V gene (reference sequence). The length of the CDR3 is 10 residues. V lost 8 bases and J lost 7, with 6 bases in between. The CDR3 protein is CASGTQPQHF. For the CDR3, the DNA is TGTGCCAGCGGGACGCAGCCCCAGCATTTT.

The sample holds a few counts of this clone. This rearrangement joins TRBV7-9 to TRBJ2-7; D not resolved. Germline CDR1 SEHNR, CDR2 FQNEAQ (reference sequence). V shed 3 bases and J shed 2 bases, with 11 bases lying between them. The CDR3 covers 14 residues. This CDR3 reads CASSFRGTAYEQYF. The CDR3 bases are TGTGCCAGCAGCTTTCGAGGAACAGCCTACGAGCAGTACTTC.

J is TRBJ2-3 and V is TRBV5-1; D not certain. The CDR3 is made up of 15 amino acids. The germline V and J ends were trimmed by 1 base and 0 bases, with 9 bases remaining between them. Germline V gene data show CDR1 as SGHRS and CDR2 as YFSETQ. The chain's CDR3 is CASSLQPPSTDTQYF. CDR3 DNA: TGCGCCAGCAGCTTGCAACCACCTAGCACAGATACGCAGTATTTT. Drawing the rest from reference TRBV5-1 and TRBJ2-3, the complete variable domain is KAGVTQTPRYLIKTRGQQVTLSCSPISGHRSVSWYQQTPGQGLQFLFEYFSETQRNKGNFPGRFSGRQFSNSRSEMNVSTLELGDSALYLCASSLQPPSTDTQYFGPGTRLTVL.

This chain links TRBV5-1 with TRBJ1-1, with D tentatively TRBD1 (5 bases). The CDR3 has 15 amino acids. Germline V gene lookup returns CDR1 SGHRS and CDR2 YFSETQ. Trimming cost V 5 bases and J 7 bases, with 21 bases left between them. CDR3 nucleotides: TGCGCCAGCAGGCCGGGGGTTCGGCTTAGAGGTGAAGCTTTCTTT. It encodes CASRPGVRLRGEAFF.

This clone was observed once. This chain uses TRBV2 with TRBJ2-7; D might be TRBD1 (6 bases). With 6 bases removed from V and 6 bases from J, the gap between germline ends came to 12 bases. This CDR3 spans 12 amino acids. Germline assignment: CDR1 SNHLY and CDR2 FYNNEI. The CDR3 bases are TGTGCCAGCAGACAGGACAGCCTCGAGCAGTACTTC. Translation: CASRQDSLEQYF.

V is TRBV7-9 and J is TRBJ2-1; 8 positions agree with TRBD1. Germline CDR1 reads SEHNR; CDR2 reads FQNEAQ (reference sequence). There are 15 residues in the CDR3. J gave up 8 bases and V 1 base, and 7 bases lay outside the gene matches. CDR3 region: CASSLGQGAVDEQFF. CDR3 DNA: TGTGCCAGCAGCTTAGGGCAGGGGGCGGTTGATGAGCAGTTCTTC. Complete variable domain (other parts from reference TRBV7-9 and TRBJ2-1): DTGVSQNPRHKITKRGQNVTFRCDPISEHNRLYWYRQTLGQGPEFLTYFQNEAQLEKSRLLSDRFSAERPKGSFSTLEIQRTEQGDSAMYLCASSLGQGAVDEQFFGPGTRLTVL.

This clone was observed a handful of times. The V call is TRBV18, the J call TRBJ1-5; 9 bases agree with TRBD1. The CDR3 totals 15 residues. Germline CDR1 KGHSH, CDR2 LQKENI. V lost 2 bases and J lost 4; bases outside the gene matches: 3. CDR3 coding DNA: TGTGCCAGCTCACCAGGACAGGGGCAGAATCAGCCCCAGCATTTT. Amino acid sequence: CASSPGQGQNQPQHF.

The chain links TRBV6-4 to TRBJ2-7, with 8 bases identical to TRBD1. This CDR3 region has 16 residues. V shed 7 bases and J 1 base; nucleotides not matched to a gene: 12. Germline V CDR1 and CDR2: MRHNA, SNTAGT. The CDR3 protein is CASTPRLRDRSYEQYF. The CDR3 DNA sequence: TGTGCCAGCACCCCACGTCTCCGGGACAGGTCCTACGAGCAGTACTTC.

The chain couples TRBV5-1 to TRBJ2-1; 7 bases agree with TRBD2. CDR3 size: 15 residues. Germline V CDR1 and CDR2: SGHRS, YFSETQ. J was trimmed by 7 bases and V by 0 bases; bases with no gene match: 7. The CDR3 DNA follows: TGCGCCAGCAGCTTGGAGGTTGGGGGGGGTAATGAGCAGTTCTTC. Its protein product is CASSLEVGGGNEQFF.

CDR3 loop: CASSLFPGGWTDTQYF. For the CDR3, the DNA is TGTGCCAGCAGCTTATTTCCAGGGGGTTGGACAGATACGCAGTATTTT. The rearrangement joins TRBV7-2 to TRBJ2-3, with TRBD1 identical over 7 bases. This CDR3 comprises 16 residues. The germline CDR1 and CDR2 sequences are SGHTA and FQGNSA. V dropped 2 bases and J dropped 3; count of bases not matched to a gene: 8.

V is TRBV4-1 and J is TRBJ1-5; 7 bases are a match to TRBD1. Germline V lookup: CDR1 MGHRA, CDR2 YSYEKL. The CDR3 sequence is 18 residues long. The trim removed 2 bases at V and 3 bases at J, leaving 13 bases unmatched. The CDR3 DNA is TGCGCCAGCAGCCAACACCTGACAGGGAAGGAAAACAATCAGCCCCAGCATTTT. Encoded protein: CASSQHLTGKENNQPQHF.

V and J are TRBV12-3 or TRBV12-4 and TRBJ2-1; D remains ambiguous. The V gene lost 3 bases and the J gene lost 0 bases, with 3 bases spanning the gap. CDR3 length: 13 amino acids. CDR3 loop: CASSFSSYNEQFF. DNA of the CDR3: TGTGCCAGCAGTTTCAGCTCCTACAATGAGCAGTTCTTC.

V is TRBV7-2 and J is TRBJ2-1; 10 nucleotides agree with TRBD1. This CDR3 has 19 amino acids. Unmatched junction bases numbered 11, after V lost 3 bases and J lost 0 bases. The germline V gene has CDR1 SGHTA and CDR2 FQGNSA. CDR3 sequence reads: CASSFPGQGWRSSYNEQFF. CDR3 nucleotide sequence: TGTGCCAGCAGCTTTCCGGGACAGGGGTGGCGGAGCTCCTACAATGAGCAGTTCTTC.

This clone occurred a few times. V gene TRBV18 combines with J gene TRBJ1-6; 9 positions agree with TRBD1. The CDR3 consists of 15 residues. Germline CDR1 KGHSH, CDR2 LQKENI. J lost 6 bases, V lost 1 base, and 1 base had no gene match. The CDR3: CASSPLTGGNSPLHF. The CDR3 DNA follows: TGTGCCAGCTCACCACTGACAGGGGGTAATTCACCCCTCCACTTT.

This clone was seen a single time. The chain has TRBV5-1 and TRBJ2-1; 12 positions agree with TRBD2. Germline V gives CDR1 SGHRS, CDR2 YFSETQ. There are 18 residues in the CDR3. Trimming at V came to 2 bases and at J to 4 bases, leaving 10 bases not matched to a gene. The DNA for the CDR3 is TGCGCCAGCAGCTTTGGGGCTAGCGGGGGGGCCGGGTACAATGAGCAGTTCTTC. It yields the protein CASSFGASGGAGYNEQFF.

This chain uses TRBV5-6 with TRBJ2-7; TRBD2 matches at 13 bases. CDR1 and CDR2 from the germline V gene are SGHDT and YYEEEE. CDR3 length: 15 amino acids. J was trimmed by 7 bases and V by 4 bases; bases with no gene match: 8. CDR3 nucleotide sequence: TGTGCCAGCAGCCCCAGGACTAGCGGGAGTAGGGAGCAGTACTTC. Its protein is CASSPRTSGSREQYF.

This clone was counted only a few times. The chain has TRBV27 and TRBJ2-7, with 7 bases aligning to TRBD1. The V gene's germline CDR1 is MNHEY and CDR2 SMNVEV (reference sequence). The CDR3 runs to 15 residues. V lost 4 bases, J lost 3 bases, and 9 bases stayed unmatched. CDR3 nucleotides: TGTGCCAGCAGTTGGGGACCGGGACAGAGCTACGAGCAGTACTTC. Translation gives CASSWGPGQSYEQYF.

This clone was detected a few times. The genes are TRBV9 and TRBJ2-7, with 7 bases identical to TRBD1. The germline gives CDR1 SGDLS, CDR2 YYNGEE. V shed 4 bases, J shed 4 bases, and the junction held 8 bases outside the gene matches. The CDR3 is 14 residues long. The chain's CDR3 is CASSKRTGGYEQYF. The CDR3 nucleotides are TGTGCCAGCAGCAAGCGGACAGGCGGGTACGAGCAGTACTTC.

This clone was seen a handful of times. The V and J genes are TRBV4-3 and TRBJ1-5; D is uncertain. V was clipped by 0 bases and J by 2 bases, with 14 bases between them. Germline V gene lookup returns CDR1 LGHNA and CDR2 YSLEER. The CDR3 runs to 17 residues. The CDR3 loop is CASSQDPPSWGNQPQHF. As DNA, the CDR3 is TGCGCCAGCAGCCAAGATCCCCCGTCCTGGGGCAATCAGCCCCAGCATTTT.

V and J are TRBV5-1 and TRBJ2-7, with D perhaps matching TRBD2 (6 bases). Germline CDR1 SGHRS, CDR2 YFSETQ. The CDR3 is 14 residues long. Trimming removed 0 bases from V and 4 bases from J, with 11 bases in between. CDR3 nucleotides: TGCGCCAGCAGCTTGGCGGGGAGGATATACGAGCAGTACTTC. Its protein is CASSLAGRIYEQYF.

This chain connects TRBV5-1 to TRBJ1-2, with 7 bases that match TRBD1. This CDR3 spans 15 amino acids. V was clipped by 2 bases and J by 1 base; unmatched bases: 5. The germline V gene has CDR1 SGHRS and CDR2 YFSETQ. The CDR3 is CASSFGTDFNYGYTF. The CDR3 DNA is TGCGCCAGCAGCTTTGGGACAGACTTTAACTATGGCTACACCTTC.

This clone was seen a handful of times. The chain links TRBV5-1 to TRBJ2-1; 8 nucleotides agree with TRBD2. The CDR3 is 15 residues long. V dropped 0 bases and J dropped 5; count of bases not matched to a gene: 4. Germline-derived CDR1 and CDR2 are SGHRS and YFSETQ. CDR3 residues: CASSLALAGHNEQFF. The DNA for the CDR3 is TGCGCCAGCAGCTTGGCGCTAGCGGGCCACAATGAGCAGTTCTTC.

The chain joins TRBV6-6 to TRBJ1-2; a weak D match, TRBD1 (6 bases). CDR1 MNHNY and CDR2 SVGAGI come from the germline V gene (reference sequence). The CDR3 is 14 amino acids. V lost 2 bases, J lost 8 bases, and 15 bases lay in between. Here the CDR3 DNA reads TGTGCCAGCAGTTACGAAGGGGGGAGGGAGGGCTACACCTTC. Residues: CASSYEGGREGYTF.